Here is one TCR beta chain with its context. Other DNA sequences from this sample encode an identical CDR3 as well. This entry is derived from a study of shared clonotypes between healthy human individuals. There are 13 residues in the CDR3. The V end was cut by 0 bases, the J end by 4 bases, with 6 bases between. The germline V gene has CDR1 MNHNY and CDR2 SVGAGI (reference sequence). Repertoires were generated with immunoSEQ multiplex PCR, while TCRdb's copy carries only in-frame clones and drops some. The sample carries 2.3 million or so clones, more than 80% recorded once. The chain couples TRBV6-6 to TRBJ2-5, with a weak D call TRBD2 (5 bases). The specimen was naive CD4+ T cells from PBMCs. Subset in this sample: CD45RA+ positively selected. This clonotype was sampled from a man between 18 and 29 years old in good health. Some clones in this sample may be carry-over from other donors' samples. The CDR3 loop reads CASSYSRGETQYF. CDR3 sequence (DNA): TGTGCCAGCAGTTACTCTCGGGGAGAGACCCAGTACTTC.